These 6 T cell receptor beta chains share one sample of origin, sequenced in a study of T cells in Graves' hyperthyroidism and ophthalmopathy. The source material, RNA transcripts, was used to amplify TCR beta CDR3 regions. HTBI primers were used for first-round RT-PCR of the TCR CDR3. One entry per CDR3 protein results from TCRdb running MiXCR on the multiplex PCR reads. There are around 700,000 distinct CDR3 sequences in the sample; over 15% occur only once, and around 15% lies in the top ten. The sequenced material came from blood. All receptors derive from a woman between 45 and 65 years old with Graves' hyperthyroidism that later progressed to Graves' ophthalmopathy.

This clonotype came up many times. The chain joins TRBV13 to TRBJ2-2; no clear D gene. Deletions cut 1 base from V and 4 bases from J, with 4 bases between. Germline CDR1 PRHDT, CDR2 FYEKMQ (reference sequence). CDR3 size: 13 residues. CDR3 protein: CASSLAFTGELFF. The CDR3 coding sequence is TGTGCCAGCAGCTTAGCCTTCACCGGGGAGCTGTTTTTT.

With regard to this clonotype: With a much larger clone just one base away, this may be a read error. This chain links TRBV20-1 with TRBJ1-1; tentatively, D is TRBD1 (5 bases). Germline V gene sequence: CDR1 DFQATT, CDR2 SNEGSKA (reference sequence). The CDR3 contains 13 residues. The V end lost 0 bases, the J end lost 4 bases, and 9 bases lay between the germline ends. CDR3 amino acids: CSARDPGGTEAFF. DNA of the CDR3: TGCAGTGCTAGAGATCCGGGGGGCACTGAAGCTTTCTTT.

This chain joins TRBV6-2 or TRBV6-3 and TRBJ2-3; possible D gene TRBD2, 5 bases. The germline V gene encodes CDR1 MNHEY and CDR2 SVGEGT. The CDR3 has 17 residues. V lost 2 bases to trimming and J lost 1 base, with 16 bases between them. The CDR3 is CASSYTSRVRGTDTQYF. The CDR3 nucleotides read TGTGCCAGCAGTTACACATCGCGGGTGCGTGGCACAGATACGCAGTATTTT.

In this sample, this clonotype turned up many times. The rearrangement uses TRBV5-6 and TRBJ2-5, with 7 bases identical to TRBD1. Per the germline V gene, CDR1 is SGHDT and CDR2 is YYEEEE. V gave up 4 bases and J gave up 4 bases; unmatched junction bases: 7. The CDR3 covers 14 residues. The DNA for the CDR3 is TGTGCCAGCAGCCCGACAGGGATGTCAGAGACCCAGTACTTC. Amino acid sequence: CASSPTGMSETQYF.

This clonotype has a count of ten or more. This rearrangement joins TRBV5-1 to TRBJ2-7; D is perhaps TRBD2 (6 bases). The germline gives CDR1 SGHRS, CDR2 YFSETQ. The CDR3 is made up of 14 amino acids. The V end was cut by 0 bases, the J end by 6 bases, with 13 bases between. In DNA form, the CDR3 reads TGCGCCAGCAGCTTGGCCGGGGGTTCTGGCGAGCAGTACTTC. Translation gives CASSLAGGSGEQYF.

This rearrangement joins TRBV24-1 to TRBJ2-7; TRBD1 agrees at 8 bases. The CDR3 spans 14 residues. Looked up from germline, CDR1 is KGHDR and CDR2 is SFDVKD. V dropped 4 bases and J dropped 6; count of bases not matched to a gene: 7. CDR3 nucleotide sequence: TGTGCCACCAGTGACGAGACAGGGGTAGGCGAGCAGTACTTC. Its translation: CATSDETGVGEQYF.